What follows describes a single T cell receptor beta chain. Sequencing of TCR beta drew on CD8+ and CD4+ T cells from blood. The data were obtained in a study of CD8 T cells in Susac syndrome. When the RNA was reverse transcribed, random hexamers were used with an input of roughly 0.45 to 1 ug. immunoSEQ multiplex PCR amplified TCR beta CDR3 across 54 Vbeta, 13 Jbeta. Using its own MiXCR run on the immunoSEQ multiplex PCR reads, TCRdb lists one record per CDR3 protein. The repertoire includes approximately 220,000 distinct CDR3 sequences, more than 85% of them detected once, and approximately 0.13% sits in the top ten. The origin of this receptor is a human donor with multiple sclerosis. Sequenced input: CD8+ T cells from PBMCs.

The CDR3 sequence: CASSIPTYNEQFF. The DNA of the CDR3 is TGTGCCAGTAGTATTCCGACTTACAATGAGCAGTTCTTC. This chain uses TRBV19 with TRBJ2-1; no reliable D call. This CDR3 region has 13 residues. Trimming took off 3 bases at V and 4 bases at J, with 7 bases between the two ends. Germline CDR1 reads LNHDA; CDR2 reads SQIVND (reference sequence). The variable domain in full, completed from reference TRBV19 and TRBJ2-1, reads DGGITQSPKYLFRKEGQNVTLSCEQNLNHDAMYWYRQDPGQGLRLIYYSQIVNDFQKGDIAEGYSVSREKKESFPLTVTSAQKNPTAFYLCASSIPTYNEQFFGPGTRLTVL.